The clone carrying this T cell receptor (beta chain) was observed a single time. V gave up 3 bases and J gave up 4 bases; unmatched junction bases: 3. The CDR3 has 16 amino acids. CDR1 and CDR2 from the germline V gene are MDHEN and SYDVKM. Some clones are missing from TCRdb's copy, which holds only in-frame ones; the method was immunoSEQ multiplex PCR. The sample has some 250,000 clones, around 89% seen once. The treatment here: about 20 received Ad26.COV2.S at low or high dose, single or two shots; about 5 received placebo; per-sample allocation not given. Material that was analyzed had been drawn on day 63 after the first vaccine or placebo injection. This specimen belongs to a study of Ad26.COV2.S vaccination and SARS-CoV-2 variants.

Sample: peripheral blood, taken in a trial of Ad26.COV2.S vaccine versus placebo. This TCR came from a person between 18 and 65 years old who received the Ad26.COV2.S COVID-19 vaccine or a placebo. V usage is TRBV28 and J usage is TRBJ2-2; 12 bases are a match to TRBD2. CDR3 sequence reads: CASSFLAGGFTGELFF. The CDR3 nucleotides are TGTGCCAGCAGTTTTCTAGCGGGAGGGTTCACCGGGGAGCTGTTTTTT.